The 14 T cell receptor beta chains reported below all come from one sample, sequenced in a study of identifying expanded T cells in peripheral blood (dated by TCRdb to the late 2010s). The method was the immunoSEQ multiplex PCR assay. TCRdb obtained this table from immuneACCESS and retained in-frame rearrangements with V and J assigned. These tables miss some clones; where compared with another copy, unresolved V genes account for less than half of the shortfall, and the remainder is unexplained. The sample table shows tens of thousands of clones, and roughly 88% are seen once. Approximately 5.2% of the sample is in the top ten clones. The sequenced sample consisted of blood. The receptors were gathered from a person between 18 and 75 years old in good health.

This clone was detected once. The V gene is TRBV30, the J gene TRBJ1-2; weak D call: TRBD1 (5 bases). V lost 0 bases, J lost 2 bases, and 7 bases lay in between. Germline V lookup: CDR1 GTSNPN, CDR2 SVGIG (reference sequence). This CDR3 spans 13 amino acids. This CDR3 reads CAWSVTGNYGYTF. The CDR3 coding sequence is TGTGCCTGGAGTGTAACAGGAAACTATGGCTACACCTTC.

The rearrangement joins TRBV7-8 to TRBJ2-5; no clear D gene. V was pared by 2 bases and J by 1 base, with 2 bases between. The CDR3 totals 12 residues. Germline loops: CDR1 SGHVS, CDR2 FQNEAQ. The CDR3 bases are TGTGCCAGCAGCTTAACCCAAGAGACCCAGTACTTC. This sequence encodes CASSLTQETQYF. Full variable domain (outside the CDR3, taken from reference TRBV7-8 and TRBJ2-5): GAGVSQSPRYKVAKRGQDVALRCDPISGHVSLFWYQQALGQGPEFLTYFQNEAQLDKSGLPSDRFFAERPEGSVSTLKIQRTQQEDSAVYLCASSLTQETQYFGPGTRLLVL.

This rearrangement joins TRBV10-2 to TRBJ1-2; D might be TRBD1 (6 bases). This CDR3 comprises 17 residues. Germline V gives CDR1 WSHSY, CDR2 SAAADI. Trimming removed 0 bases from V and 8 bases from J, with 22 bases in between. CDR3 nucleotide sequence: TGCGCCAGCAGTGAGTCTAGACAGGCCCGTCGGATCTGGGGCTACACCTTC. Protein sequence: CASSESRQARRIWGYTF.

V usage is TRBV5-6 and J usage is TRBJ2-7, with D perhaps being TRBD1 or TRBD2 (5 bases each). The CDR3 length is 13 residues. Trimming removed 4 bases from V and 8 bases from J, with 16 bases in between. Germline V gene sequence: CDR1 SGHDT, CDR2 YYEEEE. The CDR3 DNA reads as TGTGCCAGCAGCACATTGGGGACCCTAAAGCAGTACTTC. Amino acids: CASSTLGTLKQYF.

The chain is built from TRBV5-4 and TRBJ2-7, with D tentatively TRBD1 (7 bases). This CDR3 has 11 amino acids. V lost 4 bases and J 13 bases, leaving 15 bases between the germline ends. Germline V CDR1 and CDR2: SGHNT, YYREEE (reference sequence). CDR3 coding DNA: TGTGCCAGCAGCGGGCAGGGGGGACGCTACTTC. Translation gives CASSGQGGRYF.

The chain carries TRBV27 and TRBJ2-2, with 8 positions matching TRBD2. J was trimmed by 2 bases and V by 3 bases; bases with no gene match: 5. The CDR3 extends over 16 amino acids. Germline V gene lookup returns CDR1 MNHEY and CDR2 SMNVEV (reference sequence). This chain's CDR3 is CASSFSGGPNTGELFF. The CDR3 coding sequence is TGTGCCAGCAGTTTTTCGGGGGGGCCTAACACCGGGGAGCTGTTTTTT.

This sequence joins TRBV4-2 and TRBJ2-7, with D unresolved. In germline, CDR1 is LGHNA, CDR2 YNFKEQ. The CDR3 has 12 amino acids. V gave up 7 bases and J gave up 3 bases, with 10 bases separating them. The CDR3 region has the DNA TGTGCCAGCACAGGCAGCCACTACGAGCAGTACTTC. Translated, it gives CASTGSHYEQYF.

The chain combines TRBV5-6 with TRBJ2-1; no reliable D call. V gave up 5 bases and J gave up 7 bases, with 10 bases separating them. The CDR3 contains 12 residues. Per germline, CDR1 SGHDT and CDR2 YYEEEE. The DNA for the CDR3 is TGTGCCAGCAGAGCAAACGATAATGAGCAGTTCTTC. Protein sequence: CASRANDNEQFF.

The chain couples TRBV6-5 to TRBJ2-1; unclear D gene. From germline, CDR1 is MNHEY and CDR2 SVGAGI. V lost 4 bases, J lost 2 bases, and 12 bases lay in between. The CDR3 runs to 15 residues. CDR3 sequence: CASSSPGGTYNEQFF. CDR3 nucleotides: TGTGCCAGCAGTTCCCCCGGCGGTACCTACAATGAGCAGTTCTTC.

The chain employs TRBV7-9 and TRBJ2-1; D unresolved. This CDR3 comprises 13 residues. V gave up 2 bases and J gave up 4 bases, with 6 bases separating them. Germline lookup yields CDR1 SEHNR and CDR2 FQNEAQ (reference sequence). CDR3 sequence reads: CASSLFGYNEQFF. The CDR3 DNA reads as TGTGCCAGCAGCTTATTTGGGTACAATGAGCAGTTCTTC. Full variable domain (missing parts from reference TRBV7-9 and TRBJ2-1): DTGVSQNPRHKITKRGQNVTFRCDPISEHNRLYWYRQTLGQGPEFLTYFQNEAQLEKSRLLSDRFSAERPKGSFSTLEIQRTEQGDSAMYLCASSLFGYNEQFFGPGTRLTVL.

This clone came up a few times. The V call is TRBV5-1, the J call TRBJ2-1; D may be TRBD2 (5 bases). CDR1 and CDR2 from the germline V gene are SGHRS and YFSETQ. Trimming removed 2 bases from V and 0 bases from J, with 6 bases in between. The CDR3 totals 14 residues. For the CDR3, the DNA is TGCGCCAGCAGCTTCGGGGACTCCTACAATGAGCAGTTCTTC. Protein: CASSFGDSYNEQFF.

This clone has more than one count but fewer than ten. The J gene is TRBJ2-1, the V gene TRBV9; D ambiguous. Trimming cost V 0 bases and J 5 bases, with 12 bases left between them. CDR3 size: 15 residues. Germline-derived CDR1 and CDR2 are SGDLS and YYNGEE. The CDR3 is CASSVVPIPDNEQFF. As DNA, the CDR3 is TGTGCCAGCAGCGTAGTCCCCATCCCCGACAATGAGCAGTTCTTC.

The gene calls are TRBV16 and TRBJ2-7, with TRBD2 matching over 10 bases. The germline gives CDR1 KGHSY, CDR2 FQNENV. V lost 3 bases and J lost 6; bases outside the gene matches: 17. The CDR3 is 18 residues long. The DNA for the CDR3 is TGTGCCAGCAGCCACCTTCTCCTGCTAGCGGGAGAGGAGGTCGAGCAGTACTTC. This gives the protein CASSHLLLLAGEEVEQYF. Full variable domain (outside the CDR3, taken from reference TRBV16 and TRBJ2-7): GEEVAQTPKHLVRGEGQKAKLYCAPIKGHSYVFWYQQVLKNEFKFLISFQNENVFDETGMPKERFSAKCLPNSPCSLEIQATKLEDSAVYFCASSHLLLLAGEEVEQYFGPGTRLTVT.

A single count supports this clone. V usage is TRBV7-9 and J usage is TRBJ2-5; tentatively, D is TRBD1 (6 bases). The V and J ends lost 10 bases and 4 bases respectively, with 10 bases between them. The CDR3 has 11 residues. Germline V lookup: CDR1 SEHNR, CDR2 FQNEAQ (reference sequence). This CDR3 is CAIRQVETQYF. The CDR3 nucleotides are TGTGCCATCCGACAGGTAGAGACCCAGTACTTC.